This paragraph reports one TCR beta chain. Antigen unknown. The entry originates in a study of cytomegalovirus exposure and HLA in healthy donors. The CDR3 has 15 amino acids. Germline-derived CDR1 and CDR2 are SGHRS and YFSETQ. V lost 7 bases, J lost 9 bases, and 18 bases stayed unmatched. Primers included in the PCR were 60 Vbeta and 13 Jbeta primers. Using immunoSEQ multiplex PCR, the repertoire was profiled, and TCRdb retains in-frame clones only, with some absent. The sample has fewer than 200,000 clones, around 82% seen once; the top ten hold around 0.98%. Study-wide points: As confirmed in vitro, three CMV-associated chains were specific for CMV antigens.

The chain employs TRBV5-1 and TRBJ2-5, with 7 bases fitting TRBD1. The sample comprised PBMCs. The sequence derives from a man aged 30 to 39 in good health and CMV-seronegative. For the CDR3, the DNA is TGCGCCAGCTCCCCCGGGACAGAGGCTCCCGGGTCCCAGTACTTC. Translating gives CASSPGTEAPGSQYF.